Below are 16 T cell receptor beta chains sequenced from a single sample in a study of T cells after posttransplantation cyclophosphamide. Data came from immunoSEQ multiplex PCR; TCRdb stores just in-frame clones and leaves some out. The sample was found to contain 10,000 to 15,000 clones, and every one recurs. Sample: PBMCs. These receptors were collected from a woman aged 40 to 50 in good health, CMV-negative, and a related stem cell transplant donor.

At least ten counts were recorded for this clone. V and J are TRBV24-1 and TRBJ1-1, with a weak D call TRBD1 (6 bases). The CDR3 covers 15 residues. With 10 bases removed from V and 7 bases from J, the gap between germline ends came to 24 bases. Germline V gives CDR1 KGHDR, CDR2 SFDVKD. CDR3 region: CATQPRRGPAGEAFF. CDR3 in DNA: TGTGCCACACAACCGCGCAGGGGTCCAGCCGGTGAAGCTTTCTTT.

This clone has a count of ten or more. The rearrangement links TRBV27 to TRBJ2-6, with 8 bases aligning to TRBD2. V shed 6 bases and J 2 bases; nucleotides not matched to a gene: 3. The CDR3 contains 15 residues. Germline CDR1 is MNHEY and CDR2 is SMNVEV (reference sequence). The CDR3 nucleotides read TGTGCCAGCAGGCCCGGGGGGGCTGGGGCCAACGTCCTGACTTTC. Its protein product is CASRPGGAGANVLTF.

This clone occurred many times. The rearrangement uses TRBV27 and TRBJ1-3; D is ambiguous. The V gene lost 6 bases and the J gene lost 2 bases, with 14 bases spanning the gap. CDR1 is MNHEY and CDR2 is SMNVEV in the germline V gene (reference sequence). This CDR3 comprises 15 residues. This CDR3 reads CASSMTRITGNTIYF. In nucleotides, the CDR3 is TGTGCCAGCAGCATGACCAGGATAACTGGAAACACCATATATTTT.

This clone was seen at least ten times. V is TRBV12-3 or TRBV12-4 and J is TRBJ1-4, with D tentatively TRBD1 (6 bases). Trimming cost V 5 bases and J 4 bases, with 14 bases left between them. The CDR3 totals 15 residues. The CDR3 is CASSPGQWNNEKLFF. In DNA, the CDR3 is TGTGCCAGCAGTCCTGGACAGTGGAATAATGAAAAACTGTTTTTT.

This clone was picked up many times. The chain employs TRBV18 and TRBJ1-2; D might be TRBD1 (6 bases). The CDR3 runs 16 residues. The germline V gene has CDR1 KGHSH and CDR2 LQKENI. V lost 2 bases to trimming and J lost 1 base, with 14 bases between them. Written as DNA, the CDR3 is TGTGCCAGCTCACCAAGGTCAGGGGCCGATAACTATGGCTACACCTTC. Translated, it gives CASSPRSGADNYGYTF.

Relative to its sample, this clone is medium-sized (0.01 to 0.1%). The gene calls are TRBV6-6 and TRBJ2-1, with a possible D match to TRBD1 (6 bases). This CDR3 region has 14 residues. The V and J ends lost 6 bases and 3 bases respectively, with 12 bases between them. CDR1 is MNHNY, CDR2 SVGAGI, per germline (reference sequence). The CDR3 loop is CASSQGQYYNEQFF. The CDR3 coding sequence is TGTGCCAGCAGCCAAGGACAGTACTACAATGAGCAGTTCTTC.

Many counts were recorded for this clone. J is TRBJ2-1 and V is TRBV12-3 or TRBV12-4; 7 bases align to TRBD1. This CDR3 spans 15 amino acids. V gave up 8 bases and J gave up 4 bases; unmatched junction bases: 11. The CDR3 DNA is TGTGCCAGCCTTTTCCGGGACAGTCTGTACAATGAGCAGTTCTTC. It specifies CASLFRDSLYNEQFF.

At least ten counts were recorded for this clone. The chain is built from TRBV6-5 and TRBJ2-1; D call uncertain. Germline values: CDR1 MNHEY, CDR2 SVGAGI. This CDR3 comprises 15 residues. V lost 10 bases and J 8 bases, leaving 24 bases between the germline ends. CDR3 amino acids: CATSYSASAPHEQFF. As DNA, the CDR3 is TGTGCCACCTCTTACTCGGCCTCCGCCCCCCATGAGCAGTTCTTC.

This clone was recorded at least ten times. The J gene is TRBJ2-7, the V gene TRBV29-1; perhaps TRBD1 as D (5 bases). V lost 4 bases and J 7 bases, leaving 11 bases between the germline ends. The CDR3 consists of 11 residues. CDR1 is SQVTM, CDR2 ANQGSEA, per germline. CDR3 nucleotide sequence: TGCAGCGTTGGCAGGGTTCAAGAGCAGTACTTC. As protein: CSVGRVQEQYF.

The table lists this clone with many counts. This chain links TRBV7-3 with TRBJ2-3, with D hard to call. The CDR3 spans 18 residues. V lost 0 bases, J lost 0 bases, and 16 bases lay in between. In germline, CDR1 is SGHTA, CDR2 FQGTGA. CDR3 in DNA: TGTGCCAGCAGCTTAACGGGCCGTGTTTATCCTAGCACAGATACGCAGTATTTT. Its translation: CASSLTGRVYPSTDTQYF. The entire variable domain, with the rest obtained from reference TRBV7-3 and TRBJ2-3, is as follows: GAGVSQTPSNKVTEKGKYVELRCDPISGHTALYWYRQSLGQGPEFLIYFQGTGAADDSGLPNDRFFAVRPEGSVSTLKIQRTERGDSAVYLCASSLTGRVYPSTDTQYFGPGTRLTVL.

The sample holds many counts of this clone. This sequence joins TRBV7-9 and TRBJ2-7; perhaps TRBD2 as D (5 bases). The length of the CDR3 is 13 residues. The V gene lost 0 bases and the J gene lost 5 bases, with 8 bases spanning the gap. Germline V CDR1 and CDR2: SEHNR, FQNEAQ (reference sequence). In DNA form, the CDR3 reads TGTGCCAGCAGCTTAGCTGTGAGGGACGAGCAGTACTTC. This encodes CASSLAVRDEQYF.

This clone was counted at least ten times. The V gene is TRBV24-1, the J gene TRBJ2-7, with 8 bases identical to TRBD1. The CDR3 runs to 17 residues. Germline trimming cut 2 bases from V and 6 bases from J; bases unmatched to any gene: 14. The germline V gene encodes CDR1 KGHDR and CDR2 SFDVKD. CDR3 DNA: TGTGCCACCAGTGATTCACAGGGGGGTCGGGCTGGTGCCGAGCAGTACTTC. This sequence encodes CATSDSQGGRAGAEQYF.

This clone was counted a few times. The chain carries TRBV14 and TRBJ2-3; TRBD2 matches at 9 bases. Germline CDR1 is SGHDN and CDR2 is FVKESK. The CDR3 consists of 21 residues. After removal of 0 bases from V and 2 bases from J, the junction contained 18 bases not matched to a gene. CDR3 in amino acids: CASSQDAGGGAYVSTTDTQYF. In DNA, the CDR3 is TGTGCCAGCAGCCAAGATGCTGGCGGGGGGGCCTATGTCTCTACCACAGATACGCAGTATTTT.

This clone was seen repeatedly, ten times or more. This CDR3 is CATADQVGYEQYF. CDR3 nucleotide sequence: TGTGCCACTGCCGATCAGGTCGGCTACGAGCAGTACTTC. The chain carries TRBV7-2 and TRBJ2-7, with unresolved D. Germline lookup yields CDR1 SGHTA and CDR2 FQGNSA. V lost 10 bases and J lost 3, with 16 bases in between. The CDR3 is 13 residues long.

In this sample, this clone turned up many times. The chain employs TRBV7-2 and TRBJ2-7; tentatively, D is TRBD1 or TRBD2 (6 bases each). In germline, CDR1 is SGHTA, CDR2 FQGNSA. This CDR3 comprises 18 residues. Trimming cost V 1 base and J 3 bases, with 22 bases left between them. The CDR3 sequence: CASSLGPGVEGAFYEQYF. DNA of the CDR3: TGTGCCAGCAGCTTAGGGCCAGGGGTGGAGGGAGCCTTCTACGAGCAGTACTTC.

This clone was observed many times. The rearrangement joins TRBV7-9 to TRBJ1-1; D gene ambiguous. CDR3 length: 14 amino acids. Trimming took off 7 bases at V and 5 bases at J, with 17 bases between the two ends. CDR1 SEHNR and CDR2 FQNEAQ come from the germline V gene (reference sequence). For the CDR3, the DNA is TGTGCCAGCACCGAGACGGGGTTCGGTACTGAAGCTTTCTTT. Translated: CASTETGFGTEAFF. Looking up the rest from reference TRBV7-9 and TRBJ1-1 gives the full variable domain: DTGVSQNPRHKITKRGQNVTFRCDPISEHNRLYWYRQTLGQGPEFLTYFQNEAQLEKSRLLSDRFSAERPKGSFSTLEIQRTEQGDSAMYLCASTETGFGTEAFFGQGTRLTVV.